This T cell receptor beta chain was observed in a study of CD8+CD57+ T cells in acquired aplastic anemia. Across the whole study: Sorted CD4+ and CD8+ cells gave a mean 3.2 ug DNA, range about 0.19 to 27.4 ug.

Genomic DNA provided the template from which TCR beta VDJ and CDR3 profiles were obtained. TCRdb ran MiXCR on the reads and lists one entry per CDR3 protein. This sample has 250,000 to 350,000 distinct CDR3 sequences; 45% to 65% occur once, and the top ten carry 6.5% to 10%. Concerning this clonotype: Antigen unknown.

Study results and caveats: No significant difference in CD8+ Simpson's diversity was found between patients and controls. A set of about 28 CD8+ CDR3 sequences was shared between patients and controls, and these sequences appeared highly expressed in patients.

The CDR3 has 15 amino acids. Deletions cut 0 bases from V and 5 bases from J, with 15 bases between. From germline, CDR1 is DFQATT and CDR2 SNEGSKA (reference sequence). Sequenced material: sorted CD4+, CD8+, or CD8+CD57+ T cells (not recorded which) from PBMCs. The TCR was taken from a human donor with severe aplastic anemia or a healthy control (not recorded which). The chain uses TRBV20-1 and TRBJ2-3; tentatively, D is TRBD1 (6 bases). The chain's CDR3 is CSARDTTTGRDTQYF. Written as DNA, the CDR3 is TGCAGTGCTAGAGATACGACGACAGGTAGAGATACGCAGTATTTT.